This T cell receptor beta chain was sequenced during a study of T cell changes during pregnancy in multiple sclerosis. V lost 0 bases and J lost 2; bases outside the gene matches: 8. From germline, CDR1 is SGHKS and CDR2 YYEKEE (reference sequence). CDR3 length: 17 amino acids. Repertoires were generated with immunoSEQ multiplex PCR, while TCRdb's copy carries only in-frame clones and drops some. The sample shows roughly 93,000 clones, about 91% of them seen only once. The source of this sequence is a female donor in good health, enrolled as a control in a pregnancy study. The chain couples TRBV5-5 to TRBJ2-1; 7 bases map to TRBD2. The starting material was peripheral blood, obtained after pregnancy. The CDR3 region is CASSLVSAGEAYNEQFF. The CDR3 coding sequence is TGTGCCAGCAGCTTGGTATCGGCGGGAGAGGCCTACAATGAGCAGTTCTTC.